This is a list of T cell receptor beta chains from one sample in a study of cytomegalovirus exposure and HLA in healthy donors. The assay was immunoSEQ multiplex PCR, and TCRdb's table has in-frame clones only and misses some. The repertoire has about 120,000 clones, approximately 95% of them found once; the top ten carry 1.7%. The source material was PBMCs. The origin of the receptors is a man aged 18 to 35 in good health and CMV-seronegative. Both conserved end residues are part of each CDR3. A D gene is named only where the DNA matches it firmly. Expanded clones are given a class, and other clones once, few, many or no size at all.

>TRBD2|TRBV7-2|TRBJ2-1|-
TGTGCCAGCAGCTTAGCGCTAGCGGGGAGCAATGAGCAGTTCTTC
CASSLALAGSNEQFF
>-|TRBV5-5|TRBJ2-6|-
TGTGCCAGCAGTTCCGCCCGGGTCAGCTCTGGGGCCAACGTCCTGACTTTC
CASSSARVSSGANVLTF
>-|TRBV28|TRBJ2-6|-
TGTGCCAGCAGTTTATTGCGAGCAGGGCTTTCTGGGGCCAACGTCCTGACTTTC
CASSLLRAGLSGANVLTF
>TRBD1|TRBV11-3|TRBJ1-4|-
TGTGCCAGCAGCTCCTCGGGACAGGGGAATGAAAAACTGTTTTTT
CASSSSGQGNEKLFF
>TRBD2|TRBV7-9|TRBJ2-7|-
TGTGCCAGCAGCTTAGGGACTAGCGGCAGGGTCGACCGCGAGCAGTACTTC
CASSLGTSGRVDREQYF
>TRBD2|TRBV4-1|TRBJ2-7|-
TGCGCCAGCAGCCCAACCTTACTAGCGGGAGCCTACGAGCAGTACTTC
CASSPTLLAGAYEQYF
>-|TRBV19|TRBJ2-7|-
TGTGCCAGTAGTATAAGTCATCTTAGCTCCTACGAGCAGTACTTC
CASSISHLSSYEQYF
>-|TRBV21-1|TRBJ1-3|-
TGTGCCAGCAGCAAAGGTCGGAGGCAGCCTCCTTCTGGAAACACCATATATTTT
CASSKGRRQPPSGNTIYF
>-|TRBV7-2|TRBJ2-7|-
TGTGCCAGCAGCTTAGGCCCCTCGGGAGACGGCTCCTACGAGCAGTACTTC
CASSLGPSGDGSYEQYF
>TRBD2|TRBV5-1|TRBJ2-1|-
TGCGCCAGCAGCTTGAGGGCATCGGGAGGGAATGAGCAGTTCTTC
CASSLRASGGNEQFF
>TRBD2|TRBV15|TRBJ2-7|once
TGTGCCACCAGCAGAGTCGGGGGGGAATACGAGCAGTACTTC
CATSRVGGEYEQYF
>-|TRBV14|TRBJ2-1|once
TGTGCCAGCAGCCTAGTAATCCACAATGAGCAGTTCTTC
CASSLVIHNEQFF
>-|TRBV9|TRBJ2-1|-
TGTGCCAGCAGCGCTAGGGGGGTAGCGGGTGTCAATGAGCAGTTCTTC
CASSARGVAGVNEQFF
>-|TRBV7-8|TRBJ1-3|-
TGTGCCAGCCGCCGGGGGACGGCGGAGAACACCATATATTTT
CASRRGTAENTIYF
>TRBD1|TRBV19|TRBJ2-7|-
TGTGCCAGTCGTCCTACAGGGGGCCGCTACGAGCAGTACTTC
CASRPTGGRYEQYF
>-|TRBV7-2|TRBJ1-2|-
TGTGCCAGCAGCCGGGAGCCCGAGGAGTATGGCTACACCTTC
CASSREPEEYGYTF
>-|TRBV23-1|TRBJ2-7|-
TGCGCCAGCAGTGAAATCGCCACAGGCCTCTCCTACGAGCAGTACTTC
CASSEIATGLSYEQYF
>TRBD1|TRBV5-1|TRBJ2-6|-
TGCGCCAGCAGCCCGACCCCTACAGGGGCTGCTGGGGCCAACGTCCTGACTTTC
CASSPTPTGAAGANVLTF
>TRBD2|TRBV4-1|TRBJ2-7|few
TGCGCCAGCAGCCAACCCGGGCTAACTAGCGGGAGGGCCGGATCGGACGAGCAGTACTTC
CASSQPGLTSGRAGSDEQYF
>TRBD2|TRBV5-1|TRBJ2-3|-
TGCGCCAGCATATCCGGTAGCGGGGGCACAGATACGCAGTATTTT
CASISGSGGTDTQYF
>TRBD2|TRBV4-1|TRBJ2-7|-
TGCGCCAGCAGCCTACCCGGGGTAGCGGGAGGGAGGGAGCAGTACTTC
CASSLPGVAGGREQYF
>-|TRBV7-2|TRBJ2-7|-
TGTGCCAGCAGCCCCCCGGACTACTCCTACGAGCAGTACTTC
CASSPPDYSYEQYF
>-|TRBV5-1|TRBJ1-2|-
TGCGCCAGCAGCGTGGACAGTTATGGCTACACCTTC
CASSVDSYGYTF
>TRBD1|TRBV5-8|TRBJ1-4|-
TGTGCCAGCAGCTCGGGAGGGGGCTCTGAAAAACTGTTTTTT
CASSSGGGSEKLFF
>TRBD2|TRBV27|TRBJ2-3|-
TGTGCCAGCAGTTCCCCCGGTAGCGGGAGGACAGATACGCAGTATTTT
CASSSPGSGRTDTQYF
>-|TRBV5-4|TRBJ2-2|-
TGTGCCAGCAGCTTGGCCAGCGGGGAGCTGTTTTTT
CASSLASGELFF
>-|TRBV6-5|TRBJ2-5|-
TGTGCCAGCAGTAAGCGAGAGACCCAGTACTTC
CASSKRETQYF
>TRBD2|TRBV28|TRBJ2-3|-
TGTGCCAGCAGTACCCTTAGCGGGAGGGGCACAGATACGCAGTATTTT
CASSTLSGRGTDTQYF
>TRBD1|TRBV27|TRBJ2-1|-
TGTGCCAGCAGTTTATCGGGCAGGGGGACTGAGCAGTTCTTC
CASSLSGRGTEQFF
>TRBD2|TRBV7-9|TRBJ2-1|-
TGTGCCAGCAGCCCCCTTGGGGCGGGAGTTAAAAATGAGCAGTTCTTC
CASSPLGAGVKNEQFF
>-|TRBV19|TRBJ1-5|few
TGTGCCAGTAGTATCGGGAGACAAAGCAATCAGCCCCAGCATTTT
CASSIGRQSNQPQHF
>TRBD1|TRBV18|TRBJ2-1|-
TGTGCCAGCTCACCCCCCGGGACAGCCTATAATGAGCAGTTCTTC
CASSPPGTAYNEQFF
>TRBD2|TRBV27|TRBJ2-2|-
TGTGCCAGCAGTTTGGCTAGCGGGAGCAACACCGGGGAGCTGTTTTTT
CASSLASGSNTGELFF
>-|TRBV7-9|TRBJ1-1|-
TGTGCCAGCAGCTCCAAGTCGACAGGGAACACTGAAGCTTTCTTT
CASSSKSTGNTEAFF
>TRBD1|TRBV9|TRBJ2-7|-
TGTGCCAGCAGCCCAGGGGGCTCCTACGAGCAGTACTTC
CASSPGGSYEQYF
>TRBD1|TRBV28|TRBJ2-1|-
TGTGCCAGCAGTTTACGGAGACAGGGGAAGTACAATGAGCAGTTCTTC
CASSLRRQGKYNEQFF
>-|TRBV27|TRBJ1-2|-
TGTGCCAGCAGTTTACGAGGAGATTATGGCTACACCTTC
CASSLRGDYGYTF
>TRBD1|TRBV6-5|TRBJ1-1|-
TGTGCCAGCAGTTCCGGGACAGGTCTGAACACTGAAGCTTTCTTT
CASSSGTGLNTEAFF
>-|TRBV4-1|TRBJ1-3|-
TGCGCCAGCAGCCAAGATCGTGCCGGGGACACCATATATTTT
CASSQDRAGDTIYF